This entry lists 19 T cell receptor beta chains sequenced from one sample in a study of CD8+ T cells in alopecia areata. RNA extraction was followed by reverse transcription into cDNA, which acted as the sequencing template. Sequencing was performed with immunoSEQ multiplex PCR; in TCRdb, only in-frame clones are kept and a portion is missing. This sample yields hundreds of thousands of clones, of which 50% to 60% are seen a single time; 0.45% belongs to the top ten. The sample in question was CD4+ T cells sorted from blood, obtained at week 0. The receptor set was obtained from a human donor with alopecia areata.

The gene calls are TRBV6-5 and TRBJ2-3, with 9 bases matching TRBD1. The CDR3 runs 14 residues. J gave up 1 base and V 7 bases, and 3 bases lay outside the gene matches. The V gene's germline CDR1 is MNHEY and CDR2 SVGAGI. The CDR3 DNA reads as TGTGCCAGCACCCGGGACAGGGGCACAGATACGCAGTATTTT. This sequence encodes CASTRDRGTDTQYF.

This chain connects TRBV2 to TRBJ1-1; TRBD1 matches at 7 bases. The J segment lost 1 base and the V segment lost 6 bases, leaving 5 bases of the junction unmatched. Germline V gene lookup returns CDR1 SNHLY and CDR2 FYNNEI. The CDR3 has 14 amino acids. CDR3 nucleotides: TGTGCCAGCAGCGCGACAGGGAAGAACACTGAAGCTTTCTTT. Its protein is CASSATGKNTEAFF.

The chain carries TRBV25-1 and TRBJ2-7; tentatively, D is TRBD1 (5 bases). The CDR3 has 15 residues. Trimming took off 3 bases at V and 1 base at J, with 13 bases between the two ends. Germline loops: CDR1 MGHDK, CDR2 SYGVNS. CDR3 residues: CASSEASAGSYEQYF. CDR3 coding DNA: TGTGCCAGCAGTGAGGCCTCAGCAGGGTCCTACGAGCAGTACTTC.

The V and J genes are TRBV2 and TRBJ2-5; 12 bases are a match to TRBD2. J gave up 4 bases and V 7 bases, and 7 bases lay outside the gene matches. The CDR3 runs to 15 residues. Looked up from germline, CDR1 is SNHLY and CDR2 is FYNNEI. In DNA form, the CDR3 reads TGTGCCAGCAAACCACTAGCGGGGGGAGGAGAGACCCAGTACTTC. It codes for CASKPLAGGGETQYF.

The chain combines TRBV15 with TRBJ2-3, with 8 bases that match TRBD1. This CDR3 region has 14 residues. CDR1 and CDR2 from the germline V gene are LNHNV and YYDKDF (reference sequence). The trim removed 4 bases at V and 3 bases at J, leaving 3 bases unmatched. CDR3 nucleotides: TGTGCCACCAGCATCAGGGGGCAGACAGATACGCAGTATTTT. The encoded protein is CATSIRGQTDTQYF.

At least ten counts were recorded for this clone. The chain carries TRBV19 and TRBJ2-2; D might be TRBD1 (6 bases). Germline V gene lookup returns CDR1 LNHDA and CDR2 SQIVND (reference sequence). The CDR3 contains 15 residues. Trimming removed 6 bases from V and 1 base from J, with 12 bases in between. The CDR3 loop is CASRAGQWNTGELFF. CDR3 nucleotide sequence: TGTGCCAGTAGGGCAGGACAGTGGAACACCGGGGAGCTGTTTTTT.

The chain recombines TRBV7-9 with TRBJ2-5; TRBD2 agrees at 7 bases. Trimming cost V 5 bases and J 2 bases; bases outside gene matches: 5. The CDR3 is 14 residues long. Germline V gives CDR1 SEHNR, CDR2 FQNEAQ (reference sequence). This CDR3 reads CASSTLAEQETQYF. CDR3 coding DNA: TGTGCCAGCAGCACCCTAGCGGAGCAAGAGACCCAGTACTTC.

The chain links TRBV7-3 to TRBJ1-1; no firm D call. Germline CDR1 is SGHTA and CDR2 is FQGTGA. Trimming took off 1 base at V and 0 bases at J, with 6 bases between the two ends. The CDR3 has 14 residues. CDR3 sequence (DNA): TGTGCCAGCAGCTTAAACGGGCTGAACACTGAAGCTTTCTTT. Translated: CASSLNGLNTEAFF.

This clone was detected a few times. The genes are TRBV29-1 and TRBJ1-1; perhaps TRBD1 as D (5 bases). The ends were cut back, 6 bases at V and 2 bases at J, with 19 bases in the middle. The CDR3 loop spans 15 amino acids. The germline CDR1 and CDR2 sequences are SQVTM and ANQGSEA. CDR3 in amino acids: CSVEGTRGLNTEAFF. The DNA for the CDR3 is TGCAGCGTGGAGGGGACGCGGGGCCTAAACACTGAAGCTTTCTTT.

The rearrangement uses TRBV29-1 and TRBJ2-1; 14 nucleotides agree with TRBD2. Germline loops: CDR1 SQVTM, CDR2 ANQGSEA. The CDR3 consists of 15 residues. Losses at the gene ends were 4 bases for V and 9 bases for J; bases not matched to a gene: 8. This CDR3 reads CSVGGLAGVGGEQFF. For the CDR3, the DNA is TGCAGCGTTGGGGGACTAGCGGGAGTCGGCGGTGAGCAGTTCTTC.

The chain uses TRBV30 and TRBJ1-1, with D unresolved. V was pared by 0 bases and J by 1 base, with 6 bases between. The CDR3 totals 13 residues. Germline V gene lookup returns CDR1 GTSNPN and CDR2 SVGIG (reference sequence). The CDR3 coding sequence is TGTGCCTGGAGTGTATCCCGGAACACTGAAGCTTTCTTT. Protein product: CAWSVSRNTEAFF. The complete variable domain, with remaining parts taken from reference TRBV30 and TRBJ1-1, reads SQTIHQWPATLVQPVGSPLSLECTVEGTSNPNLYWYRQAAGRGLQLLFYSVGIGQISSEVPQNLSASRPQDRQFILSSKKLLLSDSGFYLCAWSVSRNTEAFFGQGTRLTVV.

The V call is TRBV7-9, the J call TRBJ1-6; the D gene is possibly TRBD1 (6 bases). V shed 6 bases and J shed 4 bases, with 16 bases lying between them. CDR1 and CDR2 from the germline V gene are SEHNR and FQNEAQ (reference sequence). This CDR3 comprises 16 residues. The CDR3 loop is CASRFRGGTYNSPLHF. The DNA of the CDR3 is TGTGCCAGCAGATTTAGAGGGGGGACGTATAATTCACCCCTCCACTTT.

This chain connects TRBV5-1 to TRBJ1-6; no clear D gene. This CDR3 comprises 14 residues. Germline-derived CDR1 and CDR2 are SGHRS and YFSETQ. V was pared by 0 bases and J by 7 bases, with 8 bases between. CDR3 protein: CASSLDRANSPLHF. CDR3 bases: TGCGCCAGCAGCTTGGATCGGGCCAATTCACCCCTCCACTTT.

This chain links TRBV29-1 with TRBJ1-3; perhaps TRBD1 as D (6 bases). From germline, CDR1 is SQVTM and CDR2 ANQGSEA. V was pared by 7 bases and J by 0 bases, with 13 bases between. The CDR3 is 14 amino acids. The DNA of the CDR3 is TGCAGCGCTTGGACAGACAGCTCTGGAAACACCATATATTTT. Its translation: CSAWTDSSGNTIYF.

The chain recombines TRBV19 with TRBJ1-1, with D unclear. The CDR3 spans 13 residues. V was trimmed by 2 bases and J by 4 bases, leaving 8 bases between them. Germline assignment: CDR1 LNHDA and CDR2 SQIVND (reference sequence). The CDR3 spells CASSIPTATEAFF. CDR3 sequence (DNA): TGTGCCAGTAGTATACCGACGGCCACTGAAGCTTTCTTT.

There are a few counts of this clone. The CDR3 sequence is CASSLDSNSGNTIYF. For the CDR3, the DNA is TGCGCCAGCAGCTTGGACAGTAACTCTGGAAACACCATATATTTT. The chain carries TRBV4-1 and TRBJ1-3; possible D gene TRBD1, 6 bases. Germline V gives CDR1 MGHRA, CDR2 YSYEKL. CDR3 length: 15 amino acids. V dropped 5 bases and J dropped 0 bases, with 11 bases sitting between them.

This sequence joins TRBV7-3 and TRBJ2-7; D may be TRBD2 (6 bases). The CDR3 length is 16 residues. Germline V gives CDR1 SGHTA, CDR2 FQGTGA. Trimming cost V 2 bases and J 0 bases, with 14 bases left between them. The CDR3 DNA follows: TGTGCCAGCAGCTTAGGGGGAGGCGGAAGCTCCTACGAGCAGTACTTC. It codes for CASSLGGGGSSYEQYF.

This clone was detected only a few times. Here the CDR3 DNA reads TGCAGCGTTGAAGTCCCCTCAAACTATGGCTACACCTTC. As protein: CSVEVPSNYGYTF. The chain recombines TRBV29-1 with TRBJ1-2; D is undetermined. The V gene's germline CDR1 is SQVTM and CDR2 ANQGSEA. CDR3 length: 13 residues. V dropped 1 base and J dropped 2 bases, with 8 bases sitting between them. Variable domain in full (rest from reference TRBV29-1 and TRBJ1-2): SAVISQKPSRDICQRGTSLTIQCQVDSQVTMMFWYRQQPGQSLTLIATANQGSEATYESGFVIDKFPISRPNLTFSTLTVSNMSPEDSSIYLCSVEVPSNYGYTFGSGTRLTVV.

The chain employs TRBV18 and TRBJ2-7; weak D call: TRBD2 (5 bases). The CDR3 runs 17 residues. Trimming pared 1 base from V and 0 bases from J, leaving 16 bases between. From germline, CDR1 is KGHSH and CDR2 LQKENI. CDR3 sequence: CASSPLRVGSSSYEQYF. The DNA of the CDR3 is TGTGCCAGCTCACCACTGAGGGTGGGGTCCAGCTCCTACGAGCAGTACTTC.